A selection of T cell receptor beta chains follows, all from one sample in a study of blood T cell repertoires in COVID-19. Profiling relied on immunoSEQ multiplex PCR, and the TCRdb table lists in-frame clones only, not all of them. The table has about 130,000 clones, around four fifths seen once; the top ten hold 11%. Sequencing was performed on peripheral blood. These receptors all stem from a man aged 60 to 69 who had recovered from COVID-19. CDR3s include the opening cysteine and the closing phenylalanine or tryptophan. Each record gives: D gene, clone size, V gene, J gene, CDR3 protein, CDR3 DNA. The D gene is left open where the match is weak. Rows may omit the clone size; those that give it use once, few, many or a size class.

d_gene: TRBD1; abundance: NA; v_gene: TRBV19; j_gene: TRBJ1-4; CDR3aa: CASSQPGQTTNEKLFF; CDR3nt: TGTGCCAGTAGTCAACCGGGACAGACAACTAATGAAAAACTGTTTTTT
d_gene: TRBD1; abundance: NA; v_gene: TRBV6-4; j_gene: TRBJ2-1; CDR3aa: CASSPIRDSLYNEQFF; CDR3nt: TGTGCCAGCAGTCCAATCCGGGACAGTCTCTACAATGAGCAGTTCTTC
d_gene: NA; abundance: NA; v_gene: TRBV5-1; j_gene: TRBJ2-2; CDR3aa: CASSFGQGSGGTGELFF; CDR3nt: TGCGCCAGCAGCTTCGGACAGGGTAGCGGGGGAACCGGGGAGCTGTTTTTT
d_gene: NA; abundance: few; v_gene: TRBV5-4; j_gene: TRBJ1-1; CDR3aa: CASRSYRGTEAFF; CDR3nt: TGTGCCAGCAGGTCATATCGGGGAACTGAAGCTTTCTTT
d_gene: TRBD1; abundance: once; v_gene: TRBV3-1/TRBV3-2; j_gene: TRBJ2-7; CDR3aa: CASSSGTGPYEQYF; CDR3nt: TGTGCCAGCAGTTCCGGGACAGGGCCCTACGAGCAGTACTTC
d_gene: TRBD1; abundance: NA; v_gene: TRBV3-1/TRBV3-2; j_gene: TRBJ2-5; CDR3aa: CASSQDGTGVATQYF; CDR3nt: TGTGCCAGCAGCCAAGATGGGACAGGGGTAGCGACCCAGTACTTC
d_gene: NA; abundance: NA; v_gene: TRBV28; j_gene: TRBJ1-5; CDR3aa: CASSLLVGGDQPQHF; CDR3nt: TGTGCCAGCAGTTTATTAGTCGGGGGAGATCAGCCCCAGCATTTT
d_gene: NA; abundance: NA; v_gene: TRBV6-5; j_gene: TRBJ2-5; CDR3aa: CASSPQGPQETQYF; CDR3nt: TGTGCCAGCAGTCCCCAGGGCCCCCAAGAGACCCAGTACTTC
d_gene: TRBD1; abundance: NA; v_gene: TRBV10-3; j_gene: TRBJ1-1; CDR3aa: CASTGGNTEAFF; CDR3nt: TGTGCCTCCACAGGGGGGAACACTGAAGCTTTCTTT
d_gene: TRBD2; abundance: few; v_gene: TRBV19; j_gene: TRBJ2-7; CDR3aa: CASSKGLAGDYEQYF; CDR3nt: TGTGCCAGTAGTAAGGGACTAGCGGGAGACTACGAGCAGTACTTC
d_gene: NA; abundance: few; v_gene: TRBV4-2; j_gene: TRBJ1-3; CDR3aa: CASSSGFSGNTIYF; CDR3nt: TGTGCCAGCAGCTCAGGCTTCTCTGGAAACACCATATATTTT
d_gene: TRBD1; abundance: NA; v_gene: TRBV3-1/TRBV3-2; j_gene: TRBJ2-7; CDR3aa: CASSRTGGYEQYF; CDR3nt: TGTGCCAGCAGCCGGACAGGGGGCTACGAGCAGTACTTC
d_gene: TRBD1; abundance: few; v_gene: TRBV28; j_gene: TRBJ1-1; CDR3aa: CYSGTANTEAFF; CDR3nt: TGTTACTCAGGGACAGCGAACACTGAAGCTTTCTTT
d_gene: TRBD2; abundance: NA; v_gene: TRBV11-2; j_gene: TRBJ2-1; CDR3aa: CASSLGLAGGREQFF; CDR3nt: TGTGCCAGCAGCTTAGGACTAGCGGGGGGGCGTGAGCAGTTCTTC
d_gene: NA; abundance: few; v_gene: TRBV4-3; j_gene: TRBJ1-5; CDR3aa: CASSHSGVQGILSQPQHF; CDR3nt: TGCGCCAGCAGCCATTCGGGCGTGCAGGGTATACTTAGTCAGCCCCAGCATTTT
d_gene: NA; abundance: once; v_gene: TRBV7-9; j_gene: TRBJ2-2; CDR3aa: CASSPGQSSFTGELFF; CDR3nt: TGTGCCAGCAGCCCTGGACAAAGTTCATTCACCGGGGAGCTGTTTTTT
d_gene: NA; abundance: NA; v_gene: TRBV11-2; j_gene: TRBJ2-4; CDR3aa: CASSLDREIQIAKNIQYF; CDR3nt: TGTGCCAGCAGCTTAGATCGGGAGATCCAAATAGCCAAAAACATTCAGTACTTC
d_gene: NA; abundance: NA; v_gene: TRBV7-2; j_gene: TRBJ2-5; CDR3aa: CASSPQPQGQTQYF; CDR3nt: TGTGCCAGCAGCCCACAACCCCAGGGGCAGACCCAGTACTTC
d_gene: NA; abundance: few; v_gene: TRBV4-3; j_gene: TRBJ2-1; CDR3aa: CASSQDRRGQEQFF; CDR3nt: TGCGCCAGCAGCCAAGATCGGAGGGGGCAAGAGCAGTTCTTC
d_gene: NA; abundance: NA; v_gene: TRBV5-1; j_gene: TRBJ2-1; CDR3aa: CASSLAAVSSYNEQFF; CDR3nt: TGCGCCAGCAGCTTGGCTGCCGTGAGCTCCTACAATGAGCAGTTCTTC
d_gene: NA; abundance: NA; v_gene: TRBV6-4; j_gene: TRBJ1-4; CDR3aa: CASSPGDGNEKLFF; CDR3nt: TGTGCCAGCAGTCCGGGGGACGGTAATGAAAAACTGTTTTTT
d_gene: NA; abundance: NA; v_gene: TRBV6-5; j_gene: TRBJ1-1; CDR3aa: CASNYGDSEAFF; CDR3nt: TGTGCCAGCAATTACGGGGACTCTGAAGCTTTCTTT
d_gene: NA; abundance: NA; v_gene: TRBV7-2; j_gene: TRBJ2-1; CDR3aa: CASSLERGVPLVEQFF; CDR3nt: TGTGCCAGCAGCTTAGAACGGGGAGTCCCTCTCGTGGAGCAGTTCTTC
d_gene: NA; abundance: few; v_gene: TRBV6-5; j_gene: TRBJ2-2; CDR3aa: CASSKDRLNTGELFF; CDR3nt: TGTGCCAGCAGTAAGGACAGATTGAACACCGGGGAGCTGTTTTTT
d_gene: NA; abundance: NA; v_gene: TRBV4-1; j_gene: TRBJ2-3; CDR3aa: CASSQGLGRTDTQYF; CDR3nt: TGCGCCAGCAGCCAAGGACTAGGTCGCACAGATACGCAGTATTTT
d_gene: NA; abundance: NA; v_gene: TRBV7-9; j_gene: TRBJ1-2; CDR3aa: CASSLEGEVSYGYTF; CDR3nt: TGTGCCAGCAGCTTAGAAGGGGAAGTCAGCTATGGCTACACCTTC
d_gene: NA; abundance: few; v_gene: TRBV6-1; j_gene: TRBJ2-5; CDR3aa: CASSELATPPQETQYF; CDR3nt: TGTGCCAGCAGTGAACTAGCTACTCCCCCCCAAGAGACCCAGTACTTC
d_gene: TRBD2; abundance: NA; v_gene: TRBV27; j_gene: TRBJ2-7; CDR3aa: CASSLREGLSYEQYF; CDR3nt: TGTGCCAGCAGTTTGCGGGAGGGCCTCTCCTACGAGCAGTACTTC
d_gene: TRBD2; abundance: NA; v_gene: TRBV28; j_gene: TRBJ2-1; CDR3aa: CASSSHGSGRIYNEQFF; CDR3nt: TGTGCCAGCAGTTCCCATGGTAGCGGGAGGATCTACAATGAGCAGTTCTTC
d_gene: NA; abundance: few; v_gene: TRBV10-1; j_gene: TRBJ1-4; CDR3aa: CASRAQEDKVATNEKLFF; CDR3nt: TGCGCCAGCCGCGCGCAGGAGGATAAGGTAGCAACTAATGAAAAACTGTTTTTT
d_gene: TRBD1; abundance: NA; v_gene: TRBV7-3; j_gene: TRBJ2-7; CDR3aa: CASSFGQGYEQYF; CDR3nt: TGTGCCAGCAGCTTCGGACAGGGATACGAGCAGTACTTC
d_gene: NA; abundance: NA; v_gene: TRBV6-5; j_gene: TRBJ1-3; CDR3aa: CASKEVRSGNTIYF; CDR3nt: TGTGCCAGCAAAGAGGTGCGCTCTGGAAACACCATATATTTT
d_gene: TRBD2; abundance: NA; v_gene: TRBV7-3; j_gene: TRBJ2-1; CDR3aa: CASSPRPFRGDEQFF; CDR3nt: TGTGCCAGCAGCCCTAGACCCTTTCGGGGGGATGAGCAGTTCTTC
d_gene: NA; abundance: NA; v_gene: TRBV7-9; j_gene: TRBJ1-1; CDR3aa: CASSLSGGVATEAFF; CDR3nt: TGTGCCAGCAGCTTAAGTGGGGGCGTGGCCACTGAAGCTTTCTTT
d_gene: TRBD2; abundance: NA; v_gene: TRBV5-6; j_gene: TRBJ2-5; CDR3aa: CASSALAGGEKTQYF; CDR3nt: TGTGCCAGCAGCGCCCTAGCGGGAGGGGAAAAGACCCAGTACTTC